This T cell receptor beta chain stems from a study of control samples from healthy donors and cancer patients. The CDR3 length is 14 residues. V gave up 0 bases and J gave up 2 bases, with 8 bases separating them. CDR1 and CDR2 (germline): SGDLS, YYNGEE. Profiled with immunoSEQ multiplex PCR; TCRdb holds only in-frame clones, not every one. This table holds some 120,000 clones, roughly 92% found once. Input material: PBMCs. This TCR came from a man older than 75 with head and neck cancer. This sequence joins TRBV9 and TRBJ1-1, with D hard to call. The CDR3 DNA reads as TGTGCCAGCAGCGTAGATGGATCCAACACTGAAGCTTTCTTT. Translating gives CASSVDGSNTEAFF. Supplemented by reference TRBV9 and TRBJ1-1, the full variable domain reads DSGVTQTPKHLITATGQRVTLRCSPRSGDLSVYWYQQSLDQGLQFLIQYYNGEERAKGNILERFSAQQFPDLHSELNLSSLELGDSALYFCASSVDGSNTEAFFGQGTRLTVV.